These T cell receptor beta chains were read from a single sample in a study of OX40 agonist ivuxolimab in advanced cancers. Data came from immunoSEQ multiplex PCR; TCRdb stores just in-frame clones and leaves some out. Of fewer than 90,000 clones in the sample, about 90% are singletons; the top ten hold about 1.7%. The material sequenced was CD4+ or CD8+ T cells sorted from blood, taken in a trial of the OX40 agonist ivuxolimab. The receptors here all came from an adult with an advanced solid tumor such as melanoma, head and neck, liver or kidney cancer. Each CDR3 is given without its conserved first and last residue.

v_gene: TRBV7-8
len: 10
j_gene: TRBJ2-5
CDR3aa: ASSRGRETQY

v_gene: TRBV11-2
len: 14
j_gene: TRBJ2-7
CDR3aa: ASSRGGLAGSHEQY

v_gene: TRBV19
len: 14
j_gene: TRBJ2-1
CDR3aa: ASSIYTSGKVGEQF

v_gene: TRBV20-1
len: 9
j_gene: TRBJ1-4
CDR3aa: SAGQNEKLF

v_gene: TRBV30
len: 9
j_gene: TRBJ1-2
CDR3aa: ANMVLDGYT

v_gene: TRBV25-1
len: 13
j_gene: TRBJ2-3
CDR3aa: ASSGLAGNADTQY

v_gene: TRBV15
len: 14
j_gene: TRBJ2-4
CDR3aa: ATSRDPRLFKNIQY

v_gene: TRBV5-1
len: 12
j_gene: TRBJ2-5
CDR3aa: ASSYSGVQETQY

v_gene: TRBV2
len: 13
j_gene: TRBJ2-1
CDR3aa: ASSERWGLYNEQF

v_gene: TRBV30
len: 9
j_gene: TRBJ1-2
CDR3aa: AWSMGAGYT

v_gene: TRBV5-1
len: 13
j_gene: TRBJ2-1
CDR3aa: ASSADASGVNEQF

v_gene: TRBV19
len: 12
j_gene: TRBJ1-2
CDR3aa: ASSPRGRNYGYT

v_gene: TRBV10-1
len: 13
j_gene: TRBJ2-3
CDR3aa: ASSESGLGKDTQY

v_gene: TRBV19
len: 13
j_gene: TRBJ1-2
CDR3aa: ASSSPQGLNYGYT

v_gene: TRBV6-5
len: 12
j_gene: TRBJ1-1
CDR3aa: ASSLHKRWTEAF

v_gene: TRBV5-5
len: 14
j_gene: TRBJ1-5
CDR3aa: ASSLAGQGALWPQH

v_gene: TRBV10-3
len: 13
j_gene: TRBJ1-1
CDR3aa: AISDPWGPFTEAF

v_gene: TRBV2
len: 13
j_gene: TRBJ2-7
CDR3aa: ASSAQGAFSYEQY

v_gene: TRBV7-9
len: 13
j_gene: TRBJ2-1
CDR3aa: ASSLGTGSYNEQF

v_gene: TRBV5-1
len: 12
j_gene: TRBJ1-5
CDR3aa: ASSLLPGNQPQH

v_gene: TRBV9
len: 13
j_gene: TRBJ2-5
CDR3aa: ASSVDRGRQETQY

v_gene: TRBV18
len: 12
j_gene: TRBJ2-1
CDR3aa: ASSPAGSYNEQF

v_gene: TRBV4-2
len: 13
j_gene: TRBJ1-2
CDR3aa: ASSQQWGKDYGYT

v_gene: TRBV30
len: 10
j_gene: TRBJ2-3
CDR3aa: AWASGRDTQY

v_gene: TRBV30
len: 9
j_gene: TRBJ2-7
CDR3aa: AWSGGGQKY

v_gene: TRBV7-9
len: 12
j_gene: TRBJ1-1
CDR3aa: ASSLGQGTTEAF

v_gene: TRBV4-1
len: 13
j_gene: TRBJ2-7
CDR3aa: ASSHRGQGAYEQY

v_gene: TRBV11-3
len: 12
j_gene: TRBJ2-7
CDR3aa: ASTHGQGAGEQY

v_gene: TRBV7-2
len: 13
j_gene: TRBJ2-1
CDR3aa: ASSLSQEAYNEQF

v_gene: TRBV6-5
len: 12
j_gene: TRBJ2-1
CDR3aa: ASTKTSEYNEQF

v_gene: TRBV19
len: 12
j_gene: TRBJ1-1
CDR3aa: ASSFLGVNTEAF

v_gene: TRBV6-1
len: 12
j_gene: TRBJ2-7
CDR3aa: ASSIGGGVNEQY

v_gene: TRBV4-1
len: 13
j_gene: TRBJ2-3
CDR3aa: ASSQEGESRDTQY

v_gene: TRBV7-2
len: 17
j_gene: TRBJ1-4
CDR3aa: ASSPSEGVGLGTNEKLF

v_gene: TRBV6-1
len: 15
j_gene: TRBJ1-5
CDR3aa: ASSEATADSGRQPQH

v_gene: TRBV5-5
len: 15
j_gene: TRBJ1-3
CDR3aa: ASSLTAARSSGNTIY

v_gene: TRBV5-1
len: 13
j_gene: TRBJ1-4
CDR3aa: ASSLIGVKGEKLF

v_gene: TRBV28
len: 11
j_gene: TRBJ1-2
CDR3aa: ASSLQGGYGYT

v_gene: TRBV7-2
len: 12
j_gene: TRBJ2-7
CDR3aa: ASSWGQGVREQY

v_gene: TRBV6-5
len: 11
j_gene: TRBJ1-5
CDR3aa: ASRDRENQPQH

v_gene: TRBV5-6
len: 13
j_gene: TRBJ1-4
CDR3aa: ASSSTGGLREKLF

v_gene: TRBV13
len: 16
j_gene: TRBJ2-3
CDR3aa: ASSRPAGTSVSADTQY

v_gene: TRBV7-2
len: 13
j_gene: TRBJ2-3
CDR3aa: ASSSRTGSTDTQY

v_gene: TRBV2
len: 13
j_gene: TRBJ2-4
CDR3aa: ASMAGELAKNIQY

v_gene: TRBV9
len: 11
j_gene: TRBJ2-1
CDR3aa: ASSVDRFNEQF

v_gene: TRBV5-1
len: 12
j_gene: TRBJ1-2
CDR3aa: ASSQGDGSFGYT

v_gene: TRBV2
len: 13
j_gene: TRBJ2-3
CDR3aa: ASRKLASQGDTQY

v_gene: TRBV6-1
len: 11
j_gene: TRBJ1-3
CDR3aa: ASPTGSGNTIY

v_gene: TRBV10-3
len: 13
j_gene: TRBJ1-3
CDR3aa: AISEDRGRGNTIY

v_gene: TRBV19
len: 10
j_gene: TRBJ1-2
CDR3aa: ASSIQQNGYT

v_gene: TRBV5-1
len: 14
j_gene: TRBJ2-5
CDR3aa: ASSWTGQGSSETQY

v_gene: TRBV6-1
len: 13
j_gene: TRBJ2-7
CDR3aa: ASSKAAGDPYEQY